The source of this T cell receptor beta chain is a study of identical twins. Points from the study as a whole: There is a chance that invariant MAIT and iNKT cells partially muddied zero-insertion analyses.

This clonotype was counted at least ten times. Its antigen is still unknown. Only healthy Caucasians were enrolled as donors. TCRdb redid the calling of the 5' RACE reads with MiXCR, one entry per CDR3 protein. The top ten hold 5% to 6% of the sample, which has fewer than 250,000 distinct CDR3 sequences, 6% to 8.5% seen once. Trimming removed 4 bases from V and 2 bases from J, with 8 bases in between. The CDR3 runs 13 residues. The germline V gene has CDR1 SGHNT and CDR2 YYREEE (reference sequence). This sample also appeared in a second study, on yellow fever vaccine responses in identical twins.

V is TRBV5-4 and J is TRBJ2-3, with no clear D. The sequenced sample was CD8+ T cells sorted from blood. The TCR originated in a woman younger than 35 in good health. This CDR3 reads CASSPTNTDTQYF. CDR3 nucleotides: TGTGCCAGCAGCCCGACAAACACAGATACGCAGTATTTT.